Below are 21 T cell receptor beta chains sequenced from a single sample in a study of blood T cell repertoires in COVID-19. Method: immunoSEQ multiplex PCR; TCRdb's copy keeps in-frame clones and lacks some. The sample contains tens of thousands of clones, 73% of which appear only once. The specimen sequenced was peripheral blood. These receptors originate from a man older than 75 with acute or convalescent COVID-19.

The V call is TRBV28, the J call TRBJ2-7; 11 bases are shared with TRBD2. CDR3 length equals 16 residues. In germline, CDR1 is MDHEN, CDR2 SYDVKM. V lost 4 bases, J lost 3 bases, and 8 bases stayed unmatched. Here the CDR3 DNA reads TGTGCCAGCAGTTCAGCCGGGACTAGCGGCTACTACGAGCAGTACTTC. The encoded protein is CASSSAGTSGYYEQYF.

The CDR3 here is CASSMGARGTEAFF. CDR3 DNA sequence: TGTGCCAGCAGTATGGGGGCTCGCGGCACTGAAGCTTTCTTT. The chain is built from TRBV2 and TRBJ1-1; TRBD1 is a possible D gene (6 bases). Trimming took 5 bases from V and 4 from J, leaving 14 bases between them. The CDR3 has 14 amino acids. Germline V gene data show CDR1 as SNHLY and CDR2 as FYNNEI.

The V call is TRBV5-1, the J call TRBJ2-5; D is possibly TRBD1 (6 bases). V lost 4 bases and J lost 2, with 9 bases in between. This CDR3 contains 13 residues. Germline V gene lookup returns CDR1 SGHRS and CDR2 YFSETQ. This CDR3 is CASSPGQQETQYF. CDR3 sequence (DNA): TGCGCCAGCAGCCCCGGACAGCAAGAGACCCAGTACTTC.

J is TRBJ2-2 and V is TRBV7-6; TRBD2 might be the D (6 bases). This CDR3 has 15 residues. V lost 5 bases and J 4 bases, leaving 14 bases between the germline ends. The germline V gene encodes CDR1 SGHVS and CDR2 FNYEAQ. This CDR3 reads CASSQGQGGTGELFF. CDR3 nucleotide sequence: TGTGCCAGCAGCCAAGGCCAGGGAGGCACCGGGGAGCTGTTTTTT.

The rearrangement links TRBV2 to TRBJ1-2; 9 bases fit TRBD1. The CDR3 sequence is 13 residues long. V lost 6 bases, J lost 8 bases, and 7 bases stayed unmatched. The germline gives CDR1 SNHLY, CDR2 FYNNEI. The CDR3 nucleotides read TGTGCCAGCAGGGGGGACAGGGCCTTGGGCTACACCTTC. This encodes CASRGDRALGYTF.

This sequence joins TRBV6-5 and TRBJ2-4; TRBD2 might be the D (6 bases). Germline V gene sequence: CDR1 MNHEY, CDR2 SVGAGI. The CDR3 runs to 15 residues. The V end lost 7 bases, the J end lost 3 bases, and 16 bases lay between the germline ends. The CDR3 reads CASTGASGLKNIQYF. CDR3 bases: TGTGCCAGCACCGGGGCCTCGGGACTCAAAAACATTCAGTACTTC.

This chain joins TRBV1 and TRBJ2-7; the table assigns TRBD2, which was not confirmed against the DNA. TRBV1 is flagged as a pseudogene. The CDR3 runs to 16 residues. The CDR3 region is CTSSQDGRERWYEQYF. CDR3 sequence (DNA): TGCACCAGCAGCCAAGATGGGCGGGAGAGGTGGTACGAGCAGTACTTC.

This rearrangement joins TRBV29-1 to TRBJ2-3, with 9 bases lining up with TRBD2. The CDR3 length is 12 residues. The germline V gene has CDR1 SQVTM and CDR2 ANQGSEA. The J segment lost 3 bases and the V segment lost 7 bases, leaving 2 bases of the junction unmatched. CDR3 protein: CSGRGGTDTQYF. The DNA for the CDR3 is TGCAGCGGGCGGGGGGGTACAGATACGCAGTATTTT.

A few counts support this clone. The chain carries TRBV28 and TRBJ1-2; 7 bases are shared with TRBD1. V lost 6 bases, J lost 11 bases, and 6 bases stayed unmatched. Per germline, CDR1 MDHEN and CDR2 SYDVKM. The CDR3 totals 11 residues. CDR3 nucleotides: TGTGCCAGCAGCAGTAACAGGGGATACACCTTC. Translation: CASSSNRGYTF.

This chain connects TRBV18 to TRBJ2-7; TRBD1 is a possible D gene (6 bases). Germline V gene data show CDR1 as KGHSH and CDR2 as LQKENI. Trimming cost V 5 bases and J 6 bases, with 14 bases left between them. The CDR3 runs to 13 residues. This chain's CDR3 is CASSDLGAPEQYF. CDR3 DNA sequence: TGTGCCAGCTCAGACCTGGGGGCGCCCGAGCAGTACTTC.

The chain recombines TRBV28 with TRBJ1-4; no reliable D call. The CDR3 extends over 17 amino acids. Germline V CDR1 and CDR2: MDHEN, SYDVKM. Trimming took off 4 bases at V and 0 bases at J, with 15 bases between the two ends. The CDR3 nucleotides are TGTGCCAGCAGTTCCACCCTCTCCACTGCAACTAATGAAAAACTGTTTTTT. Translating gives CASSSTLSTATNEKLFF.

This clone was found a few times. This sequence joins TRBV15 and TRBJ1-6, with D maybe TRBD1 (5 bases). The CDR3 extends over 15 amino acids. Germline CDR1 reads LNHNV; CDR2 reads YYDKDF (reference sequence). Trimming removed 0 bases from V and 7 bases from J, with 10 bases in between. The CDR3: CATSRDRVSNSPLHF. CDR3 nucleotides: TGTGCCACCAGCAGAGACAGGGTTTCCAATTCACCCCTCCACTTT.

V is TRBV7-3 and J is TRBJ2-5; D ambiguous. Germline V CDR1 and CDR2: SGHTA, FQGTGA. The CDR3 is 13 residues long. Deletions cut 3 bases from V and 7 bases from J, with 12 bases between. The CDR3 reads CASSFSAIGTQYF. Here the CDR3 DNA reads TGTGCCAGCAGCTTCTCTGCGATTGGGACCCAGTACTTC.

This chain uses TRBV10-3 with TRBJ1-1; D gene ambiguous. V was trimmed by 4 bases and J by 2 bases, leaving 8 bases between them. Germline CDR1 and CDR2: ENHRY and SYGVKD. CDR3 size: 13 residues. This chain's CDR3 is CAISGEGNTEAFF. The CDR3 DNA reads TGTGCCATCAGTGGAGAGGGTAACACTGAAGCTTTCTTT.

The chain joins TRBV6-5 to TRBJ2-1; possible D gene TRBD2, 5 bases. The CDR3 is made up of 14 amino acids. Trimming left V 2 bases short and J 9 bases short, with 14 bases between. Germline CDR1 is MNHEY and CDR2 is SVGAGI. The CDR3 region has the DNA TGTGCCAGCAGTTACCAAGCGTTACGGGGTGAGCAGTTCTTC. Encoded protein: CASSYQALRGEQFF.

The chain couples TRBV18 to TRBJ2-3; the match to TRBD2 covers 8 bases. With V trimmed by 6 bases and J by 3 bases, 8 bases remained unmatched. The CDR3 spans 15 residues. Germline V gene sequence: CDR1 KGHSH, CDR2 LQKENI. CDR3 region: CASSKPGTRTDTQYF. CDR3 sequence (DNA): TGTGCCAGCTCTAAGCCCGGGACTAGGACAGATACGCAGTATTTT.

The rearrangement uses TRBV6-6 and TRBJ1-1; the D is unclear. Trimming cost V 7 bases and J 3 bases, with 9 bases left between them. CDR3 size: 12 residues. Per the germline V gene, CDR1 is MNHNY and CDR2 is SVGAGI (reference sequence). The CDR3 coding sequence is TGTGCCAGCAAAGGCCAGGACACTGAAGCTTTCTTT. Residues: CASKGQDTEAFF.

The V and J genes are TRBV5-1 and TRBJ2-5; 8 nucleotides align to TRBD1. The germline V gene has CDR1 SGHRS and CDR2 YFSETQ. The CDR3 is 13 residues long. The ends lost 5 bases at V and 2 bases at J; junction bases unmatched: 2. The CDR3 DNA is TGCGCCAGCAGGACAGGGGTTCAAGAGACCCAGTACTTC. It specifies CASRTGVQETQYF. Using reference TRBV5-1 and TRBJ2-5 for the parts outside the CDR3, the full variable domain is KAGVTQTPRYLIKTRGQQVTLSCSPISGHRSVSWYQQTPGQGLQFLFEYFSETQRNKGNFPGRFSGRQFSNSRSEMNVSTLELGDSALYLCASRTGVQETQYFGPGTRLLVL.

This sequence joins TRBV2 and TRBJ2-7; D might be TRBD2 (6 bases). The CDR3 spans 14 residues. V was shortened by 4 bases and J by 0 bases, with 10 bases between the two germline ends. Germline V gives CDR1 SNHLY, CDR2 FYNNEI. This CDR3 reads CASSVKGGSYEQYF. In DNA form, the CDR3 reads TGTGCCAGCAGTGTCAAGGGAGGCTCCTACGAGCAGTACTTC.

The rearrangement joins TRBV6-1 to TRBJ2-1, with 12 bases aligning to TRBD1. Germline CDR1 is MNHNS and CDR2 is SASEGT. The length of the CDR3 is 16 residues. V was pared by 0 bases and J by 7 bases, with 4 bases of the junction left unmatched. The chain's CDR3 is CASSEAGTGGKNEQFF. The CDR3 DNA reads TGTGCCAGCAGTGAAGCGGGGACAGGGGGCAAAAATGAGCAGTTCTTC.

The rearrangement uses TRBV5-1 and TRBJ2-5, with TRBD2 as a possible D gene (5 bases). V was pared by 0 bases and J by 5 bases, with 14 bases between. CDR3 length: 15 residues. Germline V CDR1 and CDR2: SGHRS, YFSETQ. The CDR3 here is CASSLAGNSAETQYF. The DNA of the CDR3 is TGCGCCAGCAGCTTGGCCGGGAACAGTGCGGAGACCCAGTACTTC.